Below are 3 T cell receptor beta chains sequenced from a single sample in a study of blood T cells in healthy people across ages. PCR was performed a second time for about 7 to 11 cycles using a sample-barcoded 5' primer and a J-beta primer mix. Using its own MiXCR run on the 5' RACE reads, TCRdb lists one record per CDR3 protein. Of about 730,000 distinct CDR3 sequences listed, around 40% are singletons. Sequences were obtained from blood. These receptors were obtained from a woman in her fifties or sixties in good health.

The CDR3 here is CASSIGTREETQYF. The CDR3 bases are TGTGCCAGTAGTATAGGGACTAGAGAGGAGACCCAGTACTTC. The gene calls are TRBV19 and TRBJ2-7; 7 bases are a match to TRBD2. The DNA matches TRBJ2-5 better at its end, which makes the J call doubtful. Germline V gene lookup returns CDR1 LNHDA and CDR2 SQIVND (reference sequence). CDR3 size: 14 residues.

The CDR3 loop reads CASQKGGGTDTQYF. The CDR3 nucleotides are TGCGCCAGTCAGAAGGGCGGCGGCACAGATACGCAGTATTTT. The rearrangement joins TRBV4-1 to TRBJ2-3, with D hard to call. The CDR3 contains 14 residues. CDR1 MGHRA and CDR2 YSYEKL come from the germline V gene. V was clipped by 9 bases and J by 1 base, with 14 bases between them.

The J gene is TRBJ1-2, the V gene TRBV6-6; 7 nucleotides match TRBD1. This CDR3 spans 14 amino acids. J was trimmed by 1 base and V by 7 bases; bases with no gene match: 6. Per germline, CDR1 MNHNY and CDR2 SVGAGI (reference sequence). The CDR3 nucleotides are TGTGCCAGCACCGGGACAGAAAATAACTATGGCTACACCTTC. This sequence encodes CASTGTENNYGYTF.